Sequencing of this TCR beta chain was carried out in a study of metastatic and nonmetastatic thyroid tumors (dated by TCRdb to about 2020). At the level of the whole study: Repertoires from peripheral blood and from tumor or nodule tissue samples of malignant and benign thyroid patients were compared. Broad study findings and their caveats: In both blood and tumor samples, malignant tumors were reported to have significantly higher TCR beta diversity than benign nodules.

No treatment had been received by any patient before thyroid surgery. Using T-cell receptor beta sequencing, the study looked back at clinical samples from patients collected from the early 2010s to the late 2010s. The method behind the library was PCR. TCRdb names Illumina HiSeq 4000 as the instrument used. The TCR beta-chain CDR3 region of each patient was profiled by high-throughput sequencing. The authors' analysis ran thus. Drawing on CDR3 differences between clinicopathological groups, the researchers built a classifier meant to tell apart patients with distant-metastatic papillary thyroid cancer. Repertoire diversity was assessed with the Shannon index, and tumor-blood repertoire similarity with the Morisita-Horn index. TCRdb ran its own pipeline on the public reads, namely fastp trimming at Q25 and MiXCR clone calling, and kept in-frame beta chains. The V and J calls shown here were made by TCRdb, not taken from the authors' results. Recorded for this sample are some 40,000 clones; approximately 13% of them occurred a single time. Over 7.5% of the sample belongs to the ten largest clones.

This clone was seen at least ten times. What antigen it recognizes has not been identified. No much larger clone is present one base from it, and per-base qualities are unavailable. The CDR3 goes from the cysteine to the phenylalanine over 15 residues. The entry retains the CDR3 DNA only, 45 bases that are in frame from base 1. The germline V gene supplies CDR1 MGHRA and CDR2 YSYEKL. Germline trimming: 0 bases from V, 7 bases from J; junction bases outside gene matches: 5. The chain uses TRBV4-1 and TRBJ2-1; 8 bases in the junction line up with TRBD2. The TCR was taken from a female donor with papillary thyroid cancer or a benign thyroid nodule (not recorded which). Some clones in this sample may be carry-over from other donors' samples. Sample: blood. The nucleotides read TGCGCCAGCAGCCAAGAAGCGGGAGAAGGGAATGAGCAGTTCTTC. The resulting protein is CASSQEAGEGNEQFF.